This T cell receptor beta chain originates from a study of type 1 regulatory T cells. Study-wide context: An in vitro protocol generated T-allo10, a Tr1-enriched, alloantigen-specific CD4 T cell product.

This clonotype counts as medium-sized. V dropped 3 bases and J dropped 7; count of bases not matched to a gene: 12. In germline, CDR1 is DFQATT, CDR2 SNEGSKA (reference sequence). The CDR3 length is 15 residues. MiXCR was run by TCRdb on the reads, yielding one entry per CDR3 protein. The data contain fewer than 3,000 distinct CDR3 sequences, 6% to 7% of them singletons. Specimen: CD4+ T cells, either the whole sample or a sorted fraction (not recorded which). The V gene is TRBV20-1, the J gene TRBJ1-5, with 7 bases fitting TRBD1. The clonotype comes from a human donor in good health. The CDR3 DNA reads as TGCAGTGCTAGGCTCGAACAGGGGCCCTGGCAGCCCCAGCATTTT. Its translation is CSARLEQGPWQPQHF.